These 18 T cell receptor beta chains originate from one sample sequenced in a study of blood T cells in healthy people across ages. Then a second PCR, running roughly 7 to 11 cycles, was carried out with a sample-barcoded 5' primer and a J-beta primer mix. Each CDR3 protein gets one entry after TCRdb re-called the 5' RACE reads with MiXCR. Of over a million distinct CDR3 sequences in the sample, roughly 40% are singletons; the top ten hold 7% to 9.5%. The sample comprised blood. These receptors originate from a woman between 18 and 29 years old in good health.

The chain employs TRBV24-1 and TRBJ2-5; D assignment may be TRBD1 or TRBD2 (5 bases each). The CDR3 extends over 14 amino acids. V lost 4 bases, J lost 7 bases, and 15 bases lay in between. CDR1 is KGHDR, CDR2 SFDVKD, per germline. The CDR3 region has the DNA TGTGCCACCAGTGACGGGGCCGGGTTTGGGACCCAGTACTTC. Protein sequence: CATSDGAGFGTQYF.

About this clonotype: A read error may produce the germline difference seen at one junction end. The chain links TRBV6-1 to TRBJ2-3, with TRBD2 matching 13 bases. This CDR3 is built from 17 residues. Germline V gene lookup returns CDR1 MNHNS and CDR2 SASEGT. CDR3 nucleotide sequence: TGTGCCAGCATTGGGACTAGCGGGGACCGGTTCCGGGATACGCAGAATTTT. This codes for CASIGTSGDRFRDTQNF.

This clonotype was observed once. The chain links TRBV24-1 to TRBJ1-4; the D gene is possibly TRBD1 (6 bases). CDR3 length: 15 amino acids. Germline assignment: CDR1 KGHDR and CDR2 SFDVKD. V was trimmed by 3 bases and J by 7 bases, leaving 14 bases between them. Here the CDR3 DNA reads TGTGCCACCAGTGATGTCGGGGGCCCACCTGAAAAACTGTTTTTT. This translates into CATSDVGGPPEKLFF.

This clonotype was found a few times. CDR3 coding DNA: TGTGCCAGCAGCAAAACGGCTAGCGACCCGAACAATGAGCAGTTCTTC. It translates to CASSKTASDPNNEQFF. This chain connects TRBV21-1 to TRBJ2-1; the table gives TRBD2 as D, unverified against the DNA. TRBV21-1 is a recognized pseudogene. The CDR3 loop spans 16 amino acids.

This clonotype has more than one count but fewer than ten. The chain carries TRBV27 and TRBJ2-1; 8 bases line up with TRBD2. The V gene's germline CDR1 is MNHEY and CDR2 SMNVEV (reference sequence). V gave up 2 bases and J gave up 3 bases; unmatched junction bases: 3. This CDR3 contains 15 residues. The CDR3 here is CASSLQLADYNEQFF. CDR3 nucleotide sequence: TGTGCCAGCAGTTTACAACTAGCGGACTACAATGAGCAGTTCTTC.

The chain carries TRBV5-1 and TRBJ2-5; no clear D gene. Trimming pared 0 bases from V and 1 base from J, leaving 7 bases between. This CDR3 has 14 residues. Germline assignment: CDR1 SGHRS and CDR2 YFSETQ. CDR3 sequence reads: CASSLVDFQETQYF. As DNA, the CDR3 is TGCGCCAGCAGCTTGGTTGATTTCCAAGAGACCCAGTACTTC.

This clonotype came up a few times. This chain uses TRBV28 with TRBJ2-4; D unclear. The germline CDR1 and CDR2 sequences are MDHEN and SYDVKM. Trimming took off 3 bases at V and 0 bases at J, with 9 bases between the two ends. The CDR3 has 15 residues. CDR3 bases: TGTGCCAGCAGTTTTGGTTCCTTAGCCAAAAACATTCAGTACTTC. This gives the protein CASSFGSLAKNIQYF.

This chain joins TRBV6-6 and TRBJ2-7; 11 nucleotides agree with TRBD2. This CDR3 has 16 residues. Germline CDR1 and CDR2: MNHNY and SVGAGI (reference sequence). V gave up 6 bases and J gave up 2 bases; unmatched junction bases: 9. The CDR3 loop is CASSPTSGVGTYEQYF. The CDR3 DNA sequence: TGTGCCAGCAGCCCGACTAGCGGGGTAGGGACCTACGAGCAGTACTTC.

This clonotype appeared a few times. The chain joins TRBV4-1 to TRBJ1-2; 8 bases are a match to TRBD1. J lost 4 bases, V lost 7 bases, and 14 bases had no gene match. Germline CDR1 reads MGHRA; CDR2 reads YSYEKL. The CDR3 is 16 residues long. The CDR3 reads CASTSQAGQDGYGYTF. In DNA form, the CDR3 reads TGCGCCAGCACCTCACAAGCGGGACAGGACGGCTATGGCTACACCTTC.

CDR3: CASSYRRAGGDTQYF. CDR3 sequence (DNA): TGTGCCAGCAGTTATCGACGAGCGGGAGGAGATACGCAGTATTTT. This chain connects TRBV6-5 to TRBJ2-3, with 9 bases identical to TRBD2. Germline V gives CDR1 MNHEY, CDR2 SVGAGI. There are 15 residues in the CDR3. V lost 3 bases and J lost 5; bases outside the gene matches: 6.

The chain recombines TRBV7-2 with TRBJ1-3, with 10 bases matching TRBD1. The CDR3 contains 16 residues. The ends lost 0 bases at V and 4 bases at J; junction bases unmatched: 3. The germline CDR1 and CDR2 sequences are SGHTA and FQGNSA. The CDR3 protein is CASSLAGTGAGNTIYF. CDR3 DNA sequence: TGTGCCAGCAGCTTAGCAGGGACAGGGGCCGGAAACACCATATATTTT.

This clonotype was found many times. The V and J genes are TRBV7-8 and TRBJ2-7; D gene uncertain. CDR3 length: 13 amino acids. Trimming cost V 4 bases and J 0 bases, with 7 bases left between them. The germline V gene has CDR1 SGHVS and CDR2 FQNEAQ. CDR3 bases: TGTGCCAGCAGCTCTCCGGTCTCCTACGAGCAGTACTTC. It specifies CASSSPVSYEQYF.

Notes on this clonotype: The junction departs from the called germline gene at one end, perhaps through a read error. CDR3 in DNA: TGTGCTAGTGGGAAAGCGGGACCCTCCTACAATGGGCAGTTCTTC. Amino acid sequence: CASGKAGPSYNGQFF. The chain couples TRBV12-5 to TRBJ2-1, with 7 bases lining up with TRBD2. The CDR3 has 15 amino acids. Germline CDR1 LGHNT, CDR2 FRNRAP.

The chain combines TRBV27 with TRBJ1-4; D ambiguous. This CDR3 contains 15 residues. Germline assignment: CDR1 MNHEY and CDR2 SMNVEV (reference sequence). V dropped 7 bases and J dropped 3 bases, with 15 bases sitting between them. The CDR3 nucleotides read TGTGCCAGCACGTCCGCCGGGGTTGCTAATGAAAAACTGTTTTTT. Encoded protein: CASTSAGVANEKLFF.

This clonotype was counted between two and nine times. The chain has TRBV2 and TRBJ2-6; 9 positions agree with TRBD1. The J segment lost 0 bases and the V segment lost 4 bases, leaving 1 base of the junction unmatched. Germline values: CDR1 SNHLY, CDR2 FYNNEI. The CDR3 loop spans 16 amino acids. The CDR3 loop is CASSGDRDSGANVLTF. In DNA form, the CDR3 reads TGTGCCAGCAGTGGGGACAGGGACTCTGGGGCCAACGTCCTGACTTTC.

This chain joins TRBV20-1 and TRBJ1-2; perhaps TRBD1 as D (5 bases). V was clipped by 6 bases and J by 7 bases, with 15 bases between them. CDR3 length: 12 amino acids. Germline-derived CDR1 and CDR2 are DFQATT and SNEGSKA (reference sequence). CDR3 loop: CSAPRGLSGYTF. DNA for the CDR3: TGCAGTGCCCCCCGGGGGTTGAGTGGCTACACCTTC.

The chain couples TRBV7-2 to TRBJ2-1, with D tentatively TRBD2 (6 bases). The CDR3 runs 15 residues. V lost 8 bases and J 0 bases, leaving 14 bases between the germline ends. Germline loops: CDR1 SGHTA, CDR2 FQGNSA. The CDR3 region has the DNA TGTGCCAGCGGCCCGGAGGGTAGCTCCTACAATGAGCAGTTCTTC. Translated, it gives CASGPEGSSYNEQFF.

This chain joins TRBV7-9 and TRBJ2-5; 10 bases fit TRBD2. From germline, CDR1 is SEHNR and CDR2 FQNEAQ (reference sequence). V lost 2 bases to trimming and J lost 11 bases; unmatched junction nucleotides: 26. This CDR3 has 20 amino acids. CDR3 residues: CASSLLFGTSGVRRDNEQYF. The DNA of the CDR3 is TGTGCCAGCAGCTTACTGTTCGGTACTAGCGGGGTAAGGAGGGACAATGAGCAGTACTTC. Using reference TRBV7-9 and TRBJ2-5 for the parts outside the CDR3, the full variable domain is DTGVSQNPRHKITKRGQNVTFRCDPISEHNRLYWYRQTLGQGPEFLTYFQNEAQLEKSRLLSDRFSAERPKGSFSTLEIQRTEQGDSAMYLCASSLLFGTSGVRRDNEQYFGPGTRLLVL.